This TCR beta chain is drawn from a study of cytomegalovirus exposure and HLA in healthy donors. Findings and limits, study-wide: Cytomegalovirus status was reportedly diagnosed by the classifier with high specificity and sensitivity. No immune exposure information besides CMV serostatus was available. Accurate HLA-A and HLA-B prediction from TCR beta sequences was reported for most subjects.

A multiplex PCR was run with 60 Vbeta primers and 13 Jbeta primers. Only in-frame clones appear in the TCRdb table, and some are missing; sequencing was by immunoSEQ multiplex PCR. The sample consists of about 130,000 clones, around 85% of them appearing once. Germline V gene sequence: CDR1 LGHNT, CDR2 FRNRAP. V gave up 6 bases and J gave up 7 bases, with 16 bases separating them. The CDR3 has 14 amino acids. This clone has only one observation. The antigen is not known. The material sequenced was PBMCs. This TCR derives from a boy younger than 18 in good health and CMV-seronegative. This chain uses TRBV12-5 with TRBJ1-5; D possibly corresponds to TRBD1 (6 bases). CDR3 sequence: CASGVTGGGQPQHF. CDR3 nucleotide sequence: TGTGCTAGTGGGGTAACGGGGGGCGGGCAGCCCCAGCATTTT.